These 4 T cell receptor beta chains came from one sample sequenced in a study of cytomegalovirus exposure and HLA in healthy donors. In the PCR, 60 Vbeta and 13 Jbeta primers were used. Clones were sequenced by immunoSEQ multiplex PCR, and TCRdb holds only the in-frame ones, with some missing. The sample lists around 130,000 clones, roughly 82% occurring once. Sequencing used PBMCs. These receptors were obtained from a man in his late teens or twenties in good health and CMV-seropositive.

In its sample, this clone was seen a few times. The chain is built from TRBV29-1 and TRBJ2-6, with 10 bases that match TRBD1. This CDR3 has 19 amino acids. Germline assignment: CDR1 SQVTM and CDR2 ANQGSEA. With V trimmed by 1 base and J by 4 bases, 13 bases remained unmatched. CDR3 sequence reads: CSVEAGQGELVAGANVLTF. The DNA of the CDR3 is TGCAGCGTTGAAGCAGGACAGGGGGAGCTTGTGGCCGGGGCCAACGTCCTGACTTTC.

This chain connects TRBV7-9 to TRBJ2-3, with a weak D call TRBD2 (5 bases). Trimming removed 1 base from V and 5 bases from J, with 10 bases in between. This CDR3 has 14 amino acids. The germline V gene encodes CDR1 SEHNR and CDR2 FQNEAQ (reference sequence). In DNA form, the CDR3 reads TGTGCCAGCAGCTTAGGTAGCGCAGTAGATACGCAGTATTTT. Its protein is CASSLGSAVDTQYF.

V is TRBV30 and J is TRBJ2-1, with 7 bases identical to TRBD2. CDR3 size: 13 residues. The V and J ends lost 2 bases and 4 bases, in that order; junction bases with no gene match: 2. Germline CDR1 reads GTSNPN; CDR2 reads SVGIG (reference sequence). The CDR3 loop reads CAWSSGTYNEQFF. The CDR3 coding sequence is TGTGCCTGGAGTAGCGGGACTTACAATGAGCAGTTCTTC.

The CDR3 nucleotides are TGTGCCAGCAGACCGGGACAGGGGATTGGAAATGAAAAACTGTTTTTT. It is translated as CASRPGQGIGNEKLFF. The chain has TRBV6-6 and TRBJ1-4, with 10 bases fitting TRBD1. The J segment lost 5 bases and the V segment lost 6 bases, leaving 9 bases of the junction unmatched. Germline loops: CDR1 MNHNY, CDR2 SVGAGI (reference sequence). The CDR3 has 16 residues.